The 30 T cell receptor beta chains given below trace back to one sample, sequenced in a study of blood T cell repertoires in COVID-19. The data were produced by immunoSEQ multiplex PCR, yet TCRdb's version contains in-frame clones alone and is incomplete. The sample holds about 240,000 clones, roughly 83% seen once. Input material: peripheral blood. The receptors derive from a man older than 75 with acute or convalescent COVID-19.

The chain is built from TRBV7-3 and TRBJ2-3; TRBD2 aligns across 10 bases. The CDR3 covers 14 residues. Looked up from germline, CDR1 is SGHTA and CDR2 is FQGTGA. Trimming at V came to 5 bases and at J to 5 bases, leaving 4 bases not matched to a gene. The CDR3 protein is CASSPASGRDTQYF. CDR3 nucleotides: TGTGCCAGCAGCCCGGCTAGCGGGAGAGATACGCAGTATTTT. The entire variable domain, with the rest obtained from reference TRBV7-3 and TRBJ2-3, is as follows: GAGVSQTPSNKVTEKGKYVELRCDPISGHTALYWYRQSLGQGPEFLIYFQGTGAADDSGLPNDRFFAVRPEGSVSTLKIQRTERGDSAVYLCASSPASGRDTQYFGPGTRLTVL.

This chain joins TRBV19 and TRBJ2-5; tentative D call: TRBD2 (6 bases). The V gene lost 8 bases and the J gene lost 0 bases, with 16 bases spanning the gap. Looked up from germline, CDR1 is LNHDA and CDR2 is SQIVND (reference sequence). The CDR3 is 15 amino acids. DNA of the CDR3: TGTGCCAGTGCGGGGAAGACACTATACCAAGAGACCCAGTACTTC. It encodes CASAGKTLYQETQYF. The full variable domain, completed using reference TRBV19 and TRBJ2-5, is DGGITQSPKYLFRKEGQNVTLSCEQNLNHDAMYWYRQDPGQGLRLIYYSQIVNDFQKGDIAEGYSVSREKKESFPLTVTSAQKNPTAFYLCASAGKTLYQETQYFGPGTRLLVL.

The V and J genes are TRBV19 and TRBJ1-2; D call uncertain. The CDR3 consists of 15 residues. The V end lost 3 bases, the J end lost 0 bases, and 11 bases lay between the germline ends. CDR1 LNHDA and CDR2 SQIVND come from the germline V gene (reference sequence). DNA of the CDR3: TGTGCCAGTAGTATCCACAGCAATTCTAACTATGGCTACACCTTC. The encoded protein is CASSIHSNSNYGYTF. The entire variable domain, with the rest obtained from reference TRBV19 and TRBJ1-2, is as follows: DGGITQSPKYLFRKEGQNVTLSCEQNLNHDAMYWYRQDPGQGLRLIYYSQIVNDFQKGDIAEGYSVSREKKESFPLTVTSAQKNPTAFYLCASSIHSNSNYGYTFGSGTRLTVV.

This clone was observed a single time. The chain combines TRBV7-2 with TRBJ2-1; 8 nucleotides match TRBD1. Germline-derived CDR1 and CDR2 are SGHTA and FQGNSA. J lost 5 bases, V lost 3 bases, and 6 bases had no gene match. The CDR3 runs to 15 residues. The CDR3 spells CASSFTGQGNNEQFF. CDR3 sequence (DNA): TGTGCCAGCAGCTTTACAGGACAGGGAAACAATGAGCAGTTCTTC.

J is TRBJ2-1 and V is TRBV15, with a tentative D call TRBD2 (5 bases). Germline CDR1 and CDR2: LNHNV and YYDKDF (reference sequence). This CDR3 region has 13 residues. The V and J ends lost 0 bases and 12 bases respectively, with 12 bases between them. The CDR3: CATSRDREAWQFF. The CDR3, as DNA: TGTGCCACCAGCAGAGATCGGGAAGCTTGGCAGTTCTTC. Variable domain in full (rest from reference TRBV15 and TRBJ2-1): DAMVIQNPRYQVTQFGKPVTLSCSQTLNHNVMYWYQQKSSQAPKLLFHYYDKDFNNEADTPDNFQSRRPNTSFCFLDIRSPGLGDTAMYLCATSRDREAWQFFGPGTRLTVL.

The chain carries TRBV7-9 and TRBJ2-5; 11 bases agree with TRBD2. V lost 1 base and J lost 4; bases outside the gene matches: 5. Per germline, CDR1 SEHNR and CDR2 FQNEAQ (reference sequence). The CDR3 loop spans 16 amino acids. CDR3 region: CASSLVGLAGGETQYF. The CDR3 coding sequence is TGTGCCAGCAGCTTAGTTGGACTAGCGGGCGGAGAGACCCAGTACTTC.

This clone was detected only once. This chain connects TRBV28 to TRBJ2-6, with D perhaps TRBD1 (6 bases). This CDR3 spans 16 amino acids. V shed 7 bases and J shed 0 bases, with 13 bases lying between them. The germline gives CDR1 MDHEN, CDR2 SYDVKM. The DNA of the CDR3 is TGTGCCAGCACCCAGGGGATTCGCTCTGGGGCCAACGTCCTGACTTTC. It encodes CASTQGIRSGANVLTF. The variable domain in full, with the rest retrieved from reference TRBV28 and TRBJ2-6, is DVKVTQSSRYLVKRTGEKVFLECVQDMDHENMFWYRQDPGLGLRLIYFSYDVKMKEKGDIPEGYSVSREKKERFSLILESASTNQTSMYLCASTQGIRSGANVLTFGAGSRLTVL.

V usage is TRBV10-3 and J usage is TRBJ1-5; 7 bases map to TRBD1. Germline V gene sequence: CDR1 ENHRY, CDR2 SYGVKD. The CDR3 has 14 amino acids. V lost 6 bases to trimming and J lost 4 bases; unmatched junction nucleotides: 6. The chain's CDR3 is CAISGDRSNQPQHF. CDR3 coding DNA: TGTGCCATCAGCGGGGACAGATCTAATCAGCCCCAGCATTTT.

The gene calls are TRBV7-2 and TRBJ1-2; D is perhaps TRBD1 (5 bases). Trimming took 5 bases from V and 6 from J, leaving 19 bases between them. Germline V lookup: CDR1 SGHTA, CDR2 FQGNSA. CDR3 length: 15 residues. The CDR3 region is CASSLRGWGRDGYTF. The CDR3 DNA is TGTGCCAGCAGCCTTAGGGGCTGGGGCCGCGATGGCTACACCTTC.

V and J are TRBV5-1 and TRBJ2-1; 11 bases are a match to TRBD2. The germline CDR1 and CDR2 sequences are SGHRS and YFSETQ. The ends lost 1 base at V and 3 bases at J; junction bases unmatched: 6. CDR3 size: 17 residues. Written as DNA, the CDR3 is TGCGCCAGCAGCTTGTCCATAGCGGGAGGGGGCTACAATGAGCAGTTCTTC. It translates to CASSLSIAGGGYNEQFF. The full variable domain, completed using reference TRBV5-1 and TRBJ2-1, is KAGVTQTPRYLIKTRGQQVTLSCSPISGHRSVSWYQQTPGQGLQFLFEYFSETQRNKGNFPGRFSGRQFSNSRSEMNVSTLELGDSALYLCASSLSIAGGGYNEQFFGPGTRLTVL.

The chain combines TRBV5-8 with TRBJ1-2; TRBD1 matches 8 bases. With V trimmed by 2 bases and J by 7 bases, 4 bases remained unmatched. The CDR3 spans 13 residues. Germline-derived CDR1 and CDR2 are SGHTS and YDEGEE. CDR3 residues: CASSLGQGSGYTF. Here the CDR3 DNA reads TGTGCCAGCAGCTTAGGACAGGGTAGTGGCTACACCTTC.

This chain uses TRBV27 with TRBJ1-1; D unresolved. Germline CDR1 is MNHEY and CDR2 is SMNVEV (reference sequence). The ends were cut back, 2 bases at V and 2 bases at J, with 9 bases in the middle. The CDR3 has 14 residues. The DNA of the CDR3 is TGTGCCAGCAGTTTAACGTTAGCCAACACTGAAGCTTTCTTT. Translating gives CASSLTLANTEAFF.

The chain carries TRBV2 and TRBJ1-2, with 8 bases lining up with TRBD1. The germline gives CDR1 SNHLY, CDR2 FYNNEI. The CDR3 sequence is 15 residues long. The junction had 11 bases not matched to a gene; V was cut back by 6 bases and J by 5 bases. DNA for the CDR3: TGTGCCAGCAGGGCAGAGGGCAGGGGGCAATATGGCTACACCTTC. This encodes CASRAEGRGQYGYTF.

This clone appeared once. The V and J genes are TRBV7-3 and TRBJ2-1; TRBD2 aligns across 8 bases. J lost 9 bases, V lost 5 bases, and 9 bases had no gene match. CDR1 and CDR2 from the germline V gene are SGHTA and FQGTGA. The CDR3 runs 14 residues. CDR3: CASSLPGLGREQFF. CDR3 bases: TGTGCCAGCAGCCTACCGGGACTAGGGCGTGAGCAGTTCTTC.

The chain employs TRBV3-1 (or the pseudogene TRBV3-2) and TRBJ2-7; 7 nucleotides agree with TRBD1. The germline V gene encodes CDR1 LGHDT and CDR2 YNNKEL (reference sequence). This CDR3 region has 16 residues. Germline trimming cut 4 bases from V and 3 bases from J; bases unmatched to any gene: 12. The CDR3 nucleotides read TGTGCCAGCAGCCGTGCCCCCGGGACAGACTTCTACGAGCAGTACTTC. It is translated as CASSRAPGTDFYEQYF.

V and J are TRBV3-1 (or the pseudogene TRBV3-2) and TRBJ2-5; TRBD2 aligns across 11 bases. In germline, CDR1 is LGHDT, CDR2 YNNKEL (reference sequence). V was pared by 6 bases and J by 5 bases, with 11 bases of the junction left unmatched. This CDR3 comprises 16 residues. CDR3 amino acids: CASSRSSGGPRETQYF. The DNA of the CDR3 is TGTGCCAGCAGTAGGTCTAGCGGGGGGCCTCGGGAGACCCAGTACTTC.

The genes are TRBV28 and TRBJ1-2; D is perhaps TRBD1 (6 bases). The V end was cut by 8 bases, the J end by 4 bases, with 23 bases between. This CDR3 is 16 amino acids long. CDR1 and CDR2 from the germline V gene are MDHEN and SYDVKM. The chain's CDR3 is CASLVGGRRGFYGYTF. CDR3 DNA: TGTGCCAGCCTCGTCGGGGGGCGCCGGGGATTCTATGGCTACACCTTC.

V gene TRBV5-4 combines with J gene TRBJ2-5; tentative D call: TRBD2 (6 bases). The germline V gene has CDR1 SGHNT and CDR2 YYREEE (reference sequence). This CDR3 contains 12 residues. The V and J ends lost 4 bases and 3 bases respectively, with 7 bases between them. This chain's CDR3 is CASSGGKETQYF. The CDR3 DNA sequence: TGTGCCAGCAGCGGAGGGAAAGAGACCCAGTACTTC.

V usage is TRBV7-2 and J usage is TRBJ1-6; 9 positions agree with TRBD1. This CDR3 is 15 amino acids long. V lost 5 bases to trimming and J lost 9 bases; unmatched junction nucleotides: 8. The V gene's germline CDR1 is SGHTA and CDR2 FQGNSA. Here the CDR3 reads CASSAGGTGSSPLHF. CDR3 nucleotide sequence: TGTGCCAGCAGCGCCGGAGGGACAGGGAGTTCACCCCTCCACTTT.

This chain joins TRBV19 and TRBJ1-5; D ambiguous. Trimming stripped 0 bases from V and 0 bases from J, with 9 bases between. CDR1 is LNHDA, CDR2 SQIVND, per germline (reference sequence). This CDR3 has 16 amino acids. CDR3 sequence: CASSIDPGYSNQPQHF. CDR3 coding DNA: TGTGCCAGTAGTATAGATCCGGGATATAGCAATCAGCCCCAGCATTTT.

The gene calls are TRBV15 and TRBJ1-2; D unresolved. V was trimmed by 5 bases and J by 8 bases, leaving 18 bases between them. Germline-derived CDR1 and CDR2 are LNHNV and YYDKDF (reference sequence). The length of the CDR3 is 14 residues. The CDR3 is CATSPQTTGGGYTF. Written as DNA, the CDR3 is TGTGCCACCAGCCCTCAGACAACCGGAGGGGGCTACACCTTC.

This chain connects TRBV28 to TRBJ1-1; 8 bases map to TRBD1. The CDR3 totals 12 residues. CDR1 and CDR2 (germline): MDHEN, SYDVKM. Trimming cost V 3 bases and J 10 bases; bases outside gene matches: 4. CDR3 region: CASSFLQGGAFF. For the CDR3, the DNA is TGTGCCAGCAGTTTCCTACAGGGGGGAGCTTTCTTT.

The rearrangement uses TRBV5-1 and TRBJ1-4, with D unresolved. With 4 bases removed from V and 0 bases from J, the gap between germline ends came to 13 bases. The CDR3 consists of 16 residues. Germline V CDR1 and CDR2: SGHRS, YFSETQ. The CDR3 coding sequence is TGCGCCAGCAGCCAACTGTCCCCTGCAACTAATGAAAAACTGTTTTTT. It yields the protein CASSQLSPATNEKLFF.

In its sample, this clone was seen a few times. The chain is built from TRBV3-1 (or the pseudogene TRBV3-2) and TRBJ2-7; 8 nucleotides agree with TRBD1. The trim removed 4 bases at V and 3 bases at J, leaving 5 bases unmatched. CDR3 length: 14 amino acids. Germline V lookup: CDR1 LGHDT, CDR2 YNNKEL (reference sequence). Here the CDR3 reads CASSLGTGLYEQYF. The CDR3 DNA is TGTGCCAGCAGCCTAGGGACAGGCCTCTACGAGCAGTACTTC.

This clone was detected once. The chain carries TRBV24-1 and TRBJ2-1; 9 bases map to TRBD2. The CDR3 covers 14 residues. Germline V gene data show CDR1 as KGHDR and CDR2 as SFDVKD. J was trimmed by 4 bases and V by 7 bases; bases with no gene match: 4. CDR3 DNA sequence: TGTGCCACCAGCCCGACTAGCGGTTACAATGAGCAGTTCTTC. Translated, it gives CATSPTSGYNEQFF.

This sequence joins TRBV7-2 and TRBJ2-7, with unresolved D. The CDR3 loop spans 14 amino acids. V lost 0 bases and J 3 bases, leaving 9 bases between the germline ends. The V gene's germline CDR1 is SGHTA and CDR2 FQGNSA. The CDR3 spells CASSLALVGYEQYF. The DNA for the CDR3 is TGTGCCAGCAGCTTAGCGCTAGTAGGCTACGAGCAGTACTTC.

This sequence joins TRBV3-1 (or the pseudogene TRBV3-2) and TRBJ2-2; D possibly corresponds to TRBD2 (6 bases). This CDR3 contains 15 residues. Germline-derived CDR1 and CDR2 are LGHDT and YNNKEL (reference sequence). Trimming cost V 6 bases and J 5 bases, with 16 bases left between them. The DNA of the CDR3 is TGTGCCAGCAGTCCCCTGGCGGGACCAACCGGGGAGCTGTTTTTT. Translated: CASSPLAGPTGELFF.

The chain carries TRBV5-4 and TRBJ2-1; 11 bases are a match to TRBD2. Germline CDR1 reads SGHNT; CDR2 reads YYREEE (reference sequence). V lost 4 bases to trimming and J lost 6 bases; unmatched junction nucleotides: 6. The CDR3 runs 15 residues. CDR3 nucleotides: TGTGCCAGCAGCCCTGGGACTAGCGGACTCAATGAGCAGTTCTTC. It codes for CASSPGTSGLNEQFF.

The chain uses TRBV12-3 or TRBV12-4 and TRBJ1-5; D is uncertain. CDR3 length: 13 residues. V lost 3 bases and J lost 7, with 10 bases in between. The CDR3 region has the DNA TGTGCCAGCAGTTTCACCACTAAACAGCCCCAGCATTTT. Translated: CASSFTTKQPQHF.

V gene TRBV5-4 combines with J gene TRBJ1-1; the match to TRBD1 covers 9 bases. Per germline, CDR1 SGHNT and CDR2 YYREEE (reference sequence). Trimming took 0 bases from V and 1 from J; bases not matched to a gene: 1. There are 15 residues in the CDR3. For the CDR3, the DNA is TGTGCCAGCAGCTTGGGGACAGGGGCGAACACTGAAGCTTTCTTT. Its protein product is CASSLGTGANTEAFF.